The 9 T cell receptor beta chains given below trace back to one sample, sequenced in a study of T cell repertoires in cytomegalovirus infection. A single record per CDR3 protein comes from TCRdb applying MiXCR to the reads. The profile shows 150,000 to 190,000 distinct CDR3 sequences, about 25% of them singletons. Source material: PBMCs. These receptors were collected from a human donor in good health (CMV status not recorded). Some clones in this sample may be carry-over from other donors' samples.

This clonotype was seen a handful of times. V usage is TRBV12-3 or TRBV12-4 and J usage is TRBJ2-7; TRBD1 might be the D (5 bases). The CDR3 length is 15 residues. Trimming left V 1 base short and J 7 bases short, with 17 bases between. CDR3 DNA sequence: TGTGCCAGCAGTTTAGAGGTGACAGTCCAGAGGGAGCAGTACTTC. Residues: CASSLEVTVQREQYF.

V is TRBV28 and J is TRBJ2-5, with TRBD2 matching 14 bases. The CDR3 runs 16 residues. The germline V gene has CDR1 MDHEN and CDR2 SYDVKM. V was pared by 4 bases and J by 5 bases, with 6 bases of the junction left unmatched. The chain's CDR3 is CASSSTSGRGRETQYF. CDR3 nucleotide sequence: TGTGCCAGCAGTTCGACTAGCGGGAGGGGTCGGGAGACCCAGTACTTC.

This clonotype was counted between two and nine times. The V and J genes are TRBV20-1 and TRBJ2-5, with a possible D match to TRBD2 (5 bases). The CDR3 covers 15 residues. The V end was cut by 0 bases, the J end by 5 bases, with 16 bases between. Germline CDR1 DFQATT, CDR2 SNEGSKA (reference sequence). The CDR3 bases are TGCAGTGCTAGAGATGAGAAGAGCGGTAGGGAGACCCAGTACTTC. It translates to CSARDEKSGRETQYF.

This clonotype occurred a few times. This chain uses TRBV7-9 with TRBJ1-2; no reliable D call. Per germline, CDR1 SEHNR and CDR2 FQNEAQ (reference sequence). This CDR3 comprises 13 residues. The V end lost 1 base, the J end lost 7 bases, and 10 bases lay between the germline ends. The CDR3 nucleotides read TGTGCCAGCAGCTTAGAGAGAGGGCTTGGCTACACCTTC. It specifies CASSLERGLGYTF.

The genes are TRBV3-1 and TRBJ2-7; tentatively, D is TRBD1 (5 bases). CDR1 is LGHDT, CDR2 YNNKEL, per germline (reference sequence). Trimming pared 0 bases from V and 2 bases from J, leaving 8 bases between. This CDR3 is built from 14 residues. Written as DNA, the CDR3 is TGTGCCAGCAGCCAAGATGGCAGGGCCTACGAGCAGTACTTC. Its protein is CASSQDGRAYEQYF.

CDR3 sequence (DNA): TGTGCCAGCAGCCAAGATTTTGGGGGACAGAGAAATTCACCCCTCCACTTT. Its translation: CASSQDFGGQRNSPLHF. The rearrangement joins TRBV14 to TRBJ1-6; 7 bases map to TRBD1. Germline V gene lookup returns CDR1 SGHDN and CDR2 FVKESK. V dropped 0 bases and J dropped 7; count of bases not matched to a gene: 9. This CDR3 is built from 17 residues.

This clonotype has ten or more counts. The chain links TRBV7-2 to TRBJ2-5; D possibly matches TRBD1 or TRBD2 (6 bases each). The CDR3 sequence is 18 residues long. CDR1 and CDR2 from the germline V gene are SGHTA and FQGNSA. V lost 1 base and J 4 bases, leaving 22 bases between the germline ends. This CDR3 reads CASSLGGGSGAVRETQYF. The CDR3 DNA sequence: TGTGCCAGCAGCTTAGGTGGGGGCTCGGGGGCCGTCCGAGAGACCCAGTACTTC.

The chain couples TRBV20-1 to TRBJ1-5; D may be TRBD1 (6 bases). The CDR3 is made up of 13 amino acids. Germline CDR1 reads DFQATT; CDR2 reads SNEGSKA (reference sequence). Trimming left V 3 bases short and J 6 bases short, with 12 bases between. For the CDR3, the DNA is TGCAGTGCTAGGAGGGGGGGAGCTCAGCCCCAGCATTTT. Its protein is CSARRGGAQPQHF.

The rearrangement joins TRBV28 to TRBJ1-2, with 7 nucleotides matching TRBD1. The CDR3 runs to 12 residues. Germline CDR1 reads MDHEN; CDR2 reads SYDVKM. Trimming removed 11 bases from V and 4 bases from J; junction bases left unmatched: 7. CDR3 coding DNA: TGTGCCGCCACAGGGGCCGGCTATGGCTACACCTTC. Translated, it gives CAATGAGYGYTF.